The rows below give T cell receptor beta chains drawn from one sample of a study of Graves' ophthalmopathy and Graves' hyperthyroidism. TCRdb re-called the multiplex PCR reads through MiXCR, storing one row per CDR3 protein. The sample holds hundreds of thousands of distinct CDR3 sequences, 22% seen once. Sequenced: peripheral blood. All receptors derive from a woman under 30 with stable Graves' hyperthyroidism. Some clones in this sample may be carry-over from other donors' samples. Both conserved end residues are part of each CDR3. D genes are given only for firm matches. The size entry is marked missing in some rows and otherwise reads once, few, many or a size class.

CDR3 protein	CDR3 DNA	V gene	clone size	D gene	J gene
CTWRLQGTQHYGYTF	TGTACCTGGAGGCTACAGGGGACTCAACACTATGGCTACACCTTC	TRBV30	many	TRBD1	TRBJ1-2
CSARDLGGWAKNIQYF	TGCAGTGCTAGAGATCTCGGCGGTTGGGCCAAAAACATTCAGTACTTC	TRBV20-1	many	-	TRBJ2-4
CASSHQGDNYGYTF	TGTGCCAGCAGCCACCAAGGGGACAACTATGGCTACACCTTC	TRBV3-1	-	-	TRBJ1-2
CSANPDRLNQPQHF	TGCAGTGCTAACCCGGACAGGCTCAATCAGCCCCAGCATTTT	TRBV20-1	once	TRBD1	TRBJ1-5
CASSSSTVLGTQYF	TGTGCCAGCAGCTCCTCCACAGTCCTCGGGACGCAGTATTTT	TRBV6-2/TRBV6-3	many	-	TRBJ2-3
CSAFRTGMNEACF	TGCAGTGCGTTCAGGACAGGGATGAATGAAGCTTGCTTT	TRBV20-1	-	TRBD1	TRBJ1-1
CSAIRAGSYEQYF	TGCAGTGCTATACGCGCGGGTTCGTACGAGCAGTACTTC	TRBV20-1	many	-	TRBJ2-7
CASSLAGGGRNTEAFF	TGTGCCAGCAGTTTGGCAGGGGGAGGGAGGAACACTGAAGCTTTCTTT	TRBV12-3/TRBV12-4	many	TRBD1	TRBJ1-1
CSVVGANQPQHF	TGCAGCGTTGTTGGTGCGAATCAGCCCCAGCATTTT	TRBV29-1	many	-	TRBJ1-5
CASSLSPGMGQPQHF	TGTGCCAGCAGTTTATCACCGGGGATGGGGCAGCCCCAGCATTTT	TRBV27	once	-	TRBJ1-5
CASSIQGAGYTF	TGTGCCAGCAGCATACAGGGGGCTGGCTACACCTTC	TRBV9	-	TRBD1	TRBJ1-2
CASSYTGEPQYF	TGTGCCAGCAGCTATACAGGAGAACCCCAGTACTTC	TRBV7-2	once	-	TRBJ2-5
CASSGAGRGKTF	TGCGCCAGCAGCGGGGCCGGCAGGGGCAAGACTTTC	TRBV5-1	-	-	TRBJ2-6
CAISEGRRYTDAFF	TGTGCCATCAGTGAGGGCAGACGGTACACTGATGCTTTCTTT	TRBV10-3	once	-	TRBJ1-1
CASSIKGPQETQYF	TGTGCCAGCAGCATAAAGGGACCCCAAGAGACCCAGTACTTC	TRBV11-2	many	-	TRBJ2-5
CATSRDPPRTGSNYGYTF	TGTGCCACCAGCAGGGACCCCCCTCGGACGGGTTCTAACTATGGCTACACCTTC	TRBV15	many	-	TRBJ1-2
CASSDDVSYEQYF	TGTGCCAGCAGTGATGACGTCTCCTACGAGCAGTACTTC	TRBV2	many	-	TRBJ2-7
CASGQLTNTGELFF	TGTGCCAGCGGGCAACTTACGAACACCGGGGAGCTGTTTTTT	TRBV2	many	-	TRBJ2-2
CAIPDRRNTEAFF	TGTGCCATCCCGGACAGGCGGAACACTGAAGCTTTCTTT	TRBV27	many	TRBD1	TRBJ1-1
CATSRHYPTGREETQYF	TGTGCCACCAGCAGACACTACCCTACCGGGAGGGAAGAGACCCAGTACTTC	TRBV15	many	TRBD2	TRBJ2-5
CSALKGTGFSGELFF	TGCAGCGCTCTAAAAGGAACAGGGTTTTCCGGGGAGCTGTTTTTT	TRBV29-1	-	-	TRBJ2-2
CASSLTGGEGYTF	TGCGCCAGCAGCCTGACAGGGGGGGAAGGCTACACCTTC	TRBV4-1	few	TRBD1	TRBJ1-2
CSVEGAHQGQLFF	TGCAGCGTTGAAGGTGCGCATCAGGGCCAACTGTTTTTT	TRBV29-1	-	-	TRBJ1-4
CASSGGGPDTQYF	TGTGCCAGCAGCGGAGGGGGGCCAGATACGCAGTATTTT	TRBV9	-	-	TRBJ2-3
CASSANRGNTEAFF	TGTGCCAGCAGCGCGAACAGGGGGAACACTGAAGCTTTCTTT	TRBV14	many	TRBD1	TRBJ1-1
CSVTHGGIYGYTF	TGCAGCGTTACACATGGTGGCATCTATGGCTACACCTTC	TRBV29-1	many	-	TRBJ1-2
CAWDRTAPSYEQYF	TGTGCCTGGGACCGGACAGCCCCCTCCTACGAGCAGTACTTC	TRBV30	-	-	TRBJ2-7
CASSLDRAKQYF	TGTGCCAGCAGCTTAGACAGGGCAAAGCAGTACTTC	TRBV7-2	many	-	TRBJ2-7
CASSLRTTDNQPQHF	TGTGCCAGCAGCTTAAGGACGACAGACAATCAGCCCCAGCATTTT	TRBV7-2	-	-	TRBJ1-5
CSASPGVGREQYF	TGCAGTGCTAGTCCAGGGGTTGGTCGTGAGCAGTACTTC	TRBV20-1	many	-	TRBJ2-7
CVSSEAARGLKAFF	TGTGTCAGCAGTGAAGCTGCCAGGGGACTGAAAGCTTTCTTT	TRBV6-1	many	-	TRBJ1-1
CAWKLGGTGDQPQHF	TGTGCCTGGAAATTGGGGGGGACCGGTGATCAGCCCCAGCATTTT	TRBV30	few	-	TRBJ1-5
CSVEDGRGAFF	TGCAGCGTTGAAGATGGGAGGGGAGCTTTCTTT	TRBV29-1	-	-	TRBJ1-1
CATSRDRDPRQYF	TGTGCCACCAGCAGAGATCGGGACCCCCGACAGTACTTC	TRBV15	-	-	TRBJ2-7
CASSWRVSPTTGELFF	TGTGCCAGCAGTTGGCGGGTTAGTCCCACCACCGGGGAGCTGTTTTTT	TRBV27	-	-	TRBJ2-2
CASSWTENQPQHF	TGTGCCAGCAGTTGGACAGAGAATCAGCCCCAGCATTTT	TRBV12-3/TRBV12-4	many	-	TRBJ1-5
CAISSRTGGIYEQYF	TGTGCCATCAGCTCTCGGACAGGGGGCATCTACGAGCAGTACTTC	TRBV10-3	many	TRBD1	TRBJ2-7
CSATIAGVKETQYF	TGCAGTGCTACCATAGCGGGGGTAAAAGAGACCCAGTACTTC	TRBV20-1	few	TRBD2	TRBJ2-5
CASSSGLINTEAFF	TGTGCCAGCAGCTCGGGACTTATAAACACTGAAGCTTTCTTT	TRBV7-3	many	-	TRBJ1-1
CASIGNIQYF	TGTGCCAGCATCGGAAACATTCAGTACTTC	TRBV6-1	many	-	TRBJ2-4
CASTGQVRETQYF	TGTGCCAGCACCGGACAGGTCCGGGAGACCCAGTACTTC	TRBV6-1	-	TRBD1	TRBJ2-5
CSAVGQDYGYTF	TGCAGCGCGGTGGGGCAGGACTATGGCTACACCTTC	TRBV29-1	-	-	TRBJ1-2
CSVGTGGRGETQYF	TGCAGCGTGGGGACGGGGGGGAGAGGGGAGACCCAGTACTTC	TRBV29-1	few	TRBD2	TRBJ2-5
CASGQGQNQPQHF	TGTGCCAGCGGACAGGGACAGAATCAGCCCCAGCATTTT	TRBV6-1	many	TRBD1	TRBJ1-5
CSAREGGSQETQYF	TGCAGTGCTAGAGAAGGGGGTTCCCAGGAGACCCAGTACTTC	TRBV20-1	-	-	TRBJ2-5
CASSLDSGQGDYGYTF	TGCGCCAGCAGCTTGGATTCGGGACAGGGAGACTATGGCTACACCTTC	TRBV5-1	-	TRBD1	TRBJ1-2
CASRRRGDRVRGQPQHF	TGTGCCAGTAGACGCCGAGGGGACAGGGTAAGAGGACAGCCCCAGCATTTT	TRBV19	-	TRBD1	TRBJ1-5
CATSVQGAEGYTF	TGTGCCACCAGTGTTCAGGGGGCTGAAGGCTACACCTTC	TRBV24-1	many	TRBD1	TRBJ1-2
CASSPTGERNHPQHF	TGTGCCAGCTCACCGACAGGGGAGCGCAATCACCCCCAGCATTTT	TRBV18	-	TRBD1	TRBJ1-5
CASQTGKFSYTF	TGTGCCAGCCAGACAGGGAAATTTAGCTACACCTTC	TRBV12-3/TRBV12-4	few	TRBD1	TRBJ1-2
CASSGGLPYEQYF	TGTGCCAGTAGTGGGGGGCTACCGTACGAGCAGTACTTC	TRBV19	-	-	TRBJ2-7
CASTRDEFLSGANVLTF	TGTGCCAGCACCCGGGACGAGTTTCTCTCTGGGGCCAACGTCCTGACTTTC	TRBV19	many	-	TRBJ2-6
CASSAGANYGYTF	TGTGCCAGCTCGGCAGGGGCTAACTATGGCTACACCTTC	TRBV12-3/TRBV12-4	many	-	TRBJ1-2
CASSESGGTNQPQHF	TGTGCCAGCAGTGAATCGGGGGGCACAAATCAGCCCCAGCATTTT	TRBV6-1	many	-	TRBJ1-5
CASSKRTSGETQYF	TGCGCCAGCAGCAAACGGACTAGTGGAGAGACCCAGTACTTC	TRBV5-1	few	TRBD2	TRBJ2-5
CASSSGGGYFGYTF	TGTGCCAGCAGTTCAGGAGGGGGCTACTTCGGCTACACCTTC	TRBV27	many	TRBD1	TRBJ1-2
CASTYSSPYEQYF	TGTGCCAGCACCTATTCGTCCCCATACGAGCAGTACTTC	TRBV28	many	-	TRBJ2-7
CASSELIGGPGELFF	TGTGCCAGCAGCGAACTAATAGGGGGGCCCGGGGAGCTGTTTTTT	TRBV7-9	-	-	TRBJ2-2
CATSRDSPILQETQYF	TGTGCCACCAGCAGAGATAGCCCGATTCTCCAAGAGACCCAGTACTTC	TRBV15	many	-	TRBJ2-5
CASSLDSRYTDAFF	TGTGCCAGCAGTCTTGACAGCAGGTACACTGATGCTTTCTTT	TRBV2	-	-	TRBJ1-1